The present T cell receptor (beta chain) was sequenced within a study of CD4 T cell repertoires in COVID-19. At the level of the study: After 10 days of IL-2 expansion, CFSE-low cells were relabeled and restimulated with other coronavirus spikes.

Study results and caveats: Suggested intraclonal diversification: top SARS-CoV-2-reactive clonotypes appeared in two or three memory subsets.

Concerning this clone: No antigen is known for it.

These patients had recovered from COVID-19 ranging mild to severe. Sequencing was done directly on freshly isolated, uncultured memory T cells. This table comes from immunoSEQ multiplex PCR, and its TCRdb copy is limited to in-frame clones, with some not included. The sample has approximately 75,000 clones, 83% seen once. V was cut by 9 bases and J by 5 bases, with 13 bases left in between. The CDR3 is 12 residues long. Germline-derived CDR1 and CDR2 are LNHDA and SQIVND (reference sequence). Sequencing used CD4+ T cells from peripheral blood, obtained after recovery from COVID-19. The J gene is TRBJ1-2, the V gene TRBV19; a weak D match, TRBD1 (5 bases). This TCR came from a human donor who had COVID-19. The CDR3 DNA sequence: TGTGCCAGCTCACAGGATAGGTATGGCTACACCTTC. Translation: CASSQDRYGYTF.